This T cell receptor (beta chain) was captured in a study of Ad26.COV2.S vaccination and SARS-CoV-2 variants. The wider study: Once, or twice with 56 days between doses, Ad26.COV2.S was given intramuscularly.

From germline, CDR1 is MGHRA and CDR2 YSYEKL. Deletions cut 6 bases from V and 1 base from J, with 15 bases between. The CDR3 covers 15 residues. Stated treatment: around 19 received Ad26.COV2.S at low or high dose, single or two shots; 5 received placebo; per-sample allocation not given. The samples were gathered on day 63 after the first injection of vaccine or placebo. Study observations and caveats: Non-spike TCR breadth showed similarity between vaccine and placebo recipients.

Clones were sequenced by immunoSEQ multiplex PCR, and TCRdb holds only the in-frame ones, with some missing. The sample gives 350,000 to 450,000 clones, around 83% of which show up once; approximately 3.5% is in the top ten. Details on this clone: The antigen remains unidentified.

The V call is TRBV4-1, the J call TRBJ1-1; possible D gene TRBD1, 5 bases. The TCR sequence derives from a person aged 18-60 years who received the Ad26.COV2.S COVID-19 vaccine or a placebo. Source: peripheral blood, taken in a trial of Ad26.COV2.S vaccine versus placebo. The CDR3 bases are TGCGCCAGCAGTCCTATTGGGGGGAGGAACACTGAAGCTTTCTTT. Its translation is CASSPIGGRNTEAFF.